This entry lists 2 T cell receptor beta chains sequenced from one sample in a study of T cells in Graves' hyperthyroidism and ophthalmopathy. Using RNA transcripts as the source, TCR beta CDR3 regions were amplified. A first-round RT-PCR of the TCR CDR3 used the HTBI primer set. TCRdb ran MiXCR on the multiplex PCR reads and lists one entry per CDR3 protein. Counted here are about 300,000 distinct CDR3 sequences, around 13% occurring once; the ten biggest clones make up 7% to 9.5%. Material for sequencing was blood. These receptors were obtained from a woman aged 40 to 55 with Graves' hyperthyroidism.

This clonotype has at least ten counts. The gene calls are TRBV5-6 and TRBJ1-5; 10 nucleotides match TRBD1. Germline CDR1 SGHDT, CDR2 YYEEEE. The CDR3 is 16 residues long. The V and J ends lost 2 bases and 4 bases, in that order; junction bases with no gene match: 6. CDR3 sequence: CASSLAGTGANQPQHF. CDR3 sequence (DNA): TGTGCCAGCAGCTTAGCCGGGACAGGGGCAAATCAGCCCCAGCATTTT.

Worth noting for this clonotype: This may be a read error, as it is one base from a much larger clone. CDR3 DNA sequence: TGTGCCAGCAGCTTGATAAAGGGCCGCAATGAGCAGTACTTC. Encoded protein: CASSLIKGRNEQYF. V gene TRBV5-5 combines with J gene TRBJ2-1; D uncertain. The DNA end favors TRBJ2-7, so the J call may be wrong. The V gene's germline CDR1 is SGHKS and CDR2 YYEKEE (reference sequence). The CDR3 runs to 14 residues.